The rows below give T cell receptor beta chains drawn from one sample of a study of cytomegalovirus exposure and HLA in healthy donors. Data came from immunoSEQ multiplex PCR; TCRdb stores just in-frame clones and leaves some out. The table includes 180,000 or so clones, just over 75% detected once. The material sequenced was PBMCs. These receptors originate from a woman aged 55-70 years in good health and CMV-seropositive. Each CDR3 is given with its conserved first and last residue. Fields, in order: J gene, V gene, D gene, clone size, CDR3 DNA, CDR3 protein. D genes are given only for firm matches. Rows give clone size only sometimes, using once, few, many, or a class for an expanded clone.

TRBJ2-3	TRBV7-2	TRBD2	-	TGTGCCAGCACGTTAGCGGGCACGAATACGCAGTATTTT	CASTLAGTNTQYF
TRBJ2-7	TRBV27	-	few	TGTGCCAGCAGTTTTGACAGTCTCTCCTACGAGCAGTACTTC	CASSFDSLSYEQYF
TRBJ1-3	TRBV7-9	TRBD1	few	TGTGCCAGCAGCCCGGACAGGGGTGGAAACACCATATATTTT	CASSPDRGGNTIYF
TRBJ1-2	TRBV5-1	TRBD1	-	TGCGCCAGCAGCTTGTCTGGGACAGGGAGCGGCTACACCTTC	CASSLSGTGSGYTF
TRBJ1-3	TRBV27	TRBD1	-	TGTGCCAGCAGCGTTAACAGGGGATCTGGAAACACCATATATTTT	CASSVNRGSGNTIYF
TRBJ1-4	TRBV28	-	few	TGTGCCAGCAGTTTATTTACCTCAGTGTCCGGCCCTGAGGGTGAAAAACTGTTTTTT	CASSLFTSVSGPEGEKLFF
TRBJ1-2	TRBV27	-	-	TGTGCCAGCAGTTTATACAGGGAGCGGAACTATGGCTACACCTTC	CASSLYRERNYGYTF
TRBJ2-7	TRBV7-2	TRBD2	-	TGTGCCAGCAGCCCTAGCGGGACCACCTACGAGCAGTACTTC	CASSPSGTTYEQYF
TRBJ2-7	TRBV10-3	TRBD2	once	TGTGCCATCAGAGACCACTTGGGACTAGCGGGGGAAAATTACTACGAGCAGTACTTC	CAIRDHLGLAGENYYEQYF
TRBJ2-5	TRBV7-2	-	-	TGTGCCAGCAGCCCTTCCGGGGGGACCCAGTACTTC	CASSPSGGTQYF
TRBJ1-6	TRBV19	TRBD1	-	TGTGCCAGTCAGTTTTCGGGACAGGGGAGATCACCCCTCCACTTT	CASQFSGQGRSPLHF
TRBJ1-4	TRBV19	-	-	TGTGCCAGTAGTATGTCCCGATCCGGTGAAAAACTGTTTTTT	CASSMSRSGEKLFF
TRBJ2-1	TRBV19	TRBD2	-	TGTGCCAGTAGTATAGTGGCGGGAGGGCTCCACAATGAGCAGTTCTTC	CASSIVAGGLHNEQFF
TRBJ2-2	TRBV7-7	-	-	TGTGCTAGCATAGGACAGCCGAACACCGGGGAGCTGTTTTTT	CASIGQPNTGELFF
TRBJ1-1	TRBV28	TRBD1	few	TGTGCCAGCAGTTCAGGGGGCAGCGATACTGAAGCTTTCTTT	CASSSGGSDTEAFF
TRBJ1-5	TRBV29-1	-	-	TGCAGCGTTGGGGCAAAGAATCAGCCCCAGCATTTT	CSVGAKNQPQHF
TRBJ2-2	TRBV7-2	-	few	TGTGCCAGCAGCCCCCGTAGTAGCGAGATCTTCGCGAACACCGGGGAGCTGTTTTTT	CASSPRSSEIFANTGELFF
TRBJ2-2	TRBV5-1	TRBD1	-	TGCGCCAGCAGCTTGGGGGACAGGGGGCGCCTCACCGGGGAGCTGTTTTTT	CASSLGDRGRLTGELFF
TRBJ1-2	TRBV7-3	-	-	TGTGCCAGCAGCCTAAAGCGGGGTGGCGGCTACACCTTC	CASSLKRGGGYTF
TRBJ2-4	TRBV6-4	TRBD2	-	TGTGCCAGCAGCGGACGGGGGGTGGGGACTAGCACTCACATTCAGTACTTC	CASSGRGVGTSTHIQYF
TRBJ1-5	TRBV5-1	-	-	TGCGCCAGCAGCTTGAGGGGGGGCGCGGGTCAGCCCCAGCATTTT	CASSLRGGAGQPQHF
TRBJ2-3	TRBV7-9	-	-	TGTGCCAGCAAGGCGGGGCAGGGCACCGATACGCAGTATTTT	CASKAGQGTDTQYF
TRBJ2-7	TRBV11-2	TRBD1	-	TGTGCCAGCAGCTTAAACAGGATGGACAGGCCCTACGAGCAGTACTTC	CASSLNRMDRPYEQYF
TRBJ2-7	TRBV30	TRBD2	-	TGTGCCTGGAGTAGAAAGGGACTAGAAGGCGAGCAGTACTTC	CAWSRKGLEGEQYF
TRBJ2-2	TRBV28	TRBD1	-	TGTGCCAGCAGAGGGGGACAGGGTGGCACCGGGGAGCTGTTTTTT	CASRGGQGGTGELFF
TRBJ2-1	TRBV4-1	-	few	TGCGCCAGCAGCCAAGGGTCGGGACTCGGACCGGAGCAGTTCTTC	CASSQGSGLGPEQFF
TRBJ2-5	TRBV7-2	-	-	TGTGCCAGCAGCTTAATGTCCCAGGGACAAGAGACCCAGTACTTC	CASSLMSQGQETQYF
TRBJ1-3	TRBV15	-	-	TGTGCCACCAGCAGAGCAGGGCCTGGAAACACCATATATTTT	CATSRAGPGNTIYF
TRBJ2-7	TRBV30	TRBD1	-	TGTGCCTGGAGTCCCCCGACAGGGGACTACGAGCAGTACTTC	CAWSPPTGDYEQYF
TRBJ1-1	TRBV2	TRBD1	-	TGTGCCAGCAGTTTACAGGGGACCACTGAAGCTTTCTTT	CASSLQGTTEAFF
TRBJ2-2	TRBV5-1	TRBD1	-	TGCGCCAGCAGCAGAAGTGGACGACAGGGGTCGGGGACCGGGGAGCTGTTTTTT	CASSRSGRQGSGTGELFF
TRBJ1-5	TRBV5-6	-	-	TGTGCCAGCAGCCAAGGACTGCGTATTAATCAGCCCCAGCATTTT	CASSQGLRINQPQHF
TRBJ1-5	TRBV2	TRBD1	-	TGTGCCAGCACCGGACAGGCCAATCAGCCCCAGCATTTT	CASTGQANQPQHF
TRBJ2-7	TRBV9	-	-	TGTGCCAGCAGCGTAGATGGCAGGTCCTACGAGCAGTACTTC	CASSVDGRSYEQYF
TRBJ2-7	TRBV19	TRBD2	-	TGTGCCAGTAGTATGACAGGCATCAGGACTAGCGGGAGCTACGAGCAGTACTTC	CASSMTGIRTSGSYEQYF
TRBJ2-7	TRBV11-1	TRBD1	few	TGTGCCAGCAGCCCACGACAGGGTTCTCGGTACGAGCAGTACTTC	CASSPRQGSRYEQYF
TRBJ2-7	TRBV5-6	TRBD1	-	TGTGCCAGCAGCCGAGCGGACAGGTTTGCTAGAGAGCAGTACTTC	CASSRADRFAREQYF